The table lists the clone carrying this T cell receptor (beta chain) with many counts. The data were obtained in a study of regulatory T cells in long-lasting Graves disease. Libraries of TCR beta came from iRepertoire HTBI primers plus Arm-PCR of CDR3 regions. MiXCR, applied by TCRdb to the multiplex PCR reads, yields one record per CDR3 protein. The sample has around 480,000 distinct CDR3 sequences, 15% to 20% seen once. Time point meaning: newly diagnosed GD, antithyroid drugs for less than 3 months. Extracted RNA from PBMCs served as the source of the TCR library. The CDR3 loop spans 14 amino acids. The V end lost 7 bases, the J end lost 7 bases, and 17 bases lay between the germline ends. These data were also reused for a study on T cells in Graves' hyperthyroidism and ophthalmopathy.

The chain couples TRBV12-3 or TRBV12-4 to TRBJ2-1; D is tentatively TRBD1 or TRBD2 (5 bases each). This receptor was identified in a man in his forties with Graves disease. The starting material was peripheral blood mononuclear cells (PBMCs), obtained at new diagnosis, from a patient treated with antithyroid drugs. The CDR3 DNA sequence: TGTGCCAGCACCCCCCGGGGACGACGGAATGAGCAGTTCTTC. Its translation is CASTPRGRRNEQFF.